This T cell receptor (beta chain) was recovered during a study of cytotoxic CD8 clonotypes in ibrutinib-treated CLL. Across the study: Collecting the response samples happened after a median 12 months of treatment, with a range of 6 to 36.

Regarding this clone: The antigen is undetermined.

Investigators sought sequencing depths of between 1 in 200,000 and 1 in 1 million T cells. Produced via immunoSEQ multiplex PCR; TCRdb's table is partial and in-frame only. The table shows around 200,000 clones, with 60% to 80% occurring only once. This CDR3 has 13 amino acids. Between the trimmed V and J ends, which lost 0 bases and 5 bases, there was a span of 8 bases. Germline-derived CDR1 and CDR2 are MGHRA and YSYEKL. Study conclusions and caveats: Baseline levels of clonality went above those of age-matched healthy donors and moved with circulating CD8+ T-cell counts. Clonality grew at ibrutinib response; at progression, it decreased back toward baseline.

This material consisted of PBMCs, taken after 12 months of ibrutinib treatment. The chain recombines TRBV4-1 with TRBJ2-7; no clear D. This TCR derives from a human donor with chronic lymphocytic leukemia. CDR3 sequence (DNA): TGCGCCAGCAGCCAAGATTGGGCCGACGAGCAGTACTTC. Translating it yields CASSQDWADEQYF.